The 30 T cell receptor beta chains below come from one sample, sequenced in a study of tumor and adjacent non-tumor tissue in lung cancer. A modified ARM-PCR protocol with three rounds of nested PCR amplified TCRbeta. TCRdb reprocessed the multiplex PCR reads with MiXCR, giving one entry per CDR3 protein. The sample lists roughly 200,000 distinct CDR3 sequences; 71% were seen once. This sample's RNA came from whole unsorted tissue. The sequenced material came from lung tumor tissue. The receptors here all came from a man between 60 and 70 years old with non-small cell lung cancer.

A word on this clonotype: A much larger clonotype is one base distant, so this may be a read error. This sequence joins TRBV20-1 and TRBJ1-1; possibly TRBD1 for D (5 bases). The V gene's germline CDR1 is DFQATT and CDR2 SNEGSKA (reference sequence). The CDR3 runs 12 residues. The DNA for the CDR3 is TGCAGGAAGAGTCAGGGGAACACTGAAGCTTTCTTT. Protein: CRKSQGNTEAFF.

The J gene is TRBJ2-1, the V gene TRBV21-1; the listed D gene, TRBD1, was not tested against the DNA. TRBV21-1 counts as a pseudogene. This CDR3 is 12 amino acids long. CDR3 DNA sequence: TGTGCCAGCAGAGGGGAAATTGAGGGGCGGTTCTTC. This sequence encodes CASRGEIEGRFF.

A word on this clonotype: At one end, the junction sequence differs from germline, possibly due to a read error. The genes are TRBV6-5 and TRBJ2-5; 10 nucleotides align to TRBD1. Per germline, CDR1 MNHEY and CDR2 SVGAGI. There are 15 residues in the CDR3. CDR3 nucleotides: TGTGCCAGCATTTACGGGACAGGGGCAGCAGAGACTCAGTACTTC. This encodes CASIYGTGAAETQYF.

This clonotype has just a few counts. This chain uses TRBV5-1 with TRBJ1-3, with D unclear. This CDR3 has 13 amino acids. The V end was cut by 4 bases, the J end by 0 bases, with 5 bases between. Germline assignment: CDR1 SGHRS and CDR2 YFSETQ. CDR3 sequence: CASSGASGNTIYF. In DNA, the CDR3 is TGCGCCAGCAGCGGTGCCTCTGGAAACACCATATATTTT. The variable domain in full, with the rest retrieved from reference TRBV5-1 and TRBJ1-3, is KAGVTQTPRYLIKTRGQQVTLSCSPISGHRSVSWYQQTPGQGLQFLFEYFSETQRNKGNFPGRFSGRQFSNSRSEMNVSTLELGDSALYLCASSGASGNTIYFGEGSWLTVV.

The chain is built from TRBV11-1 and TRBJ2-7; TRBD1 aligns across 8 bases. The CDR3 is 15 residues long. V gave up 6 bases and J gave up 4 bases; unmatched junction bases: 11. Germline-derived CDR1 and CDR2 are SGHAT and FQDESV (reference sequence). CDR3 DNA: TGTGCCAGCAGATTGGCCGGGACAGGCCTTTACGAGCAGTACTTC. As protein: CASRLAGTGLYEQYF.

The sample holds a few counts of this clonotype. This clone may be a read error of a much larger clone one base away. The J gene is TRBJ2-2, the V gene TRBV4-2; possibly TRBD2 for D (7 bases). The CDR3 is 15 amino acids. CDR1 is LGHNA and CDR2 is YNFKEQ in the germline V gene. The CDR3 loop is CVSSPRGQDTGELFF. The CDR3 DNA reads as TGTGTCAGCAGCCCGCGGGGGCAGGACACCGGGGAGCTGTTTTTT.

This clonotype has only one observation. A read error may be the cause here, since a much bigger clone is one base away. The V gene is TRBV11-2, the J gene TRBJ2-3; TRBD2 matches at 7 bases. The CDR3 is made up of 14 amino acids. CDR1 SGHAT and CDR2 FQNNGV come from the germline V gene. CDR3 sequence reads: CASNLGREVVTQYF. CDR3 sequence (DNA): TGTGCCAGCAACTTAGGCCGGGAGGTCGTAACGCAGTATTTT.

V and J are TRBV20-1 and TRBJ2-1; 10 bases fit TRBD2. In germline, CDR1 is DFQATT, CDR2 SNEGSKA (reference sequence). The trim removed 6 bases at V and 10 bases at J, leaving 24 bases unmatched. CDR3 size: 18 residues. The CDR3 is CSASKRASGSLVAYEQFF. DNA for the CDR3: TGCAGTGCATCCAAGCGGGCTAGCGGGAGTCTGGTGGCCTACGAGCAGTTCTTC.

The chain joins TRBV11-3 to TRBJ2-7; 10 nucleotides agree with TRBD2. The CDR3 consists of 17 residues. Germline CDR1 and CDR2: SGHNT and YENEEA. Here the CDR3 DNA reads TGTACTAACAGCTTAGCCCCTAGCGGGAGTCCCCTCAACGAGCAGTACTTC. Its protein is CTNSLAPSGSPLNEQYF.

Of note for this clonotype: With a much larger clone just one base away, this may be a read error. The CDR3 DNA reads TGTGCCAGCAACAGTGCGAGAGAACCATCGGGCGAGCAGTACTTC. It yields the protein CASNSAREPSGEQYF. The gene calls are TRBV11-2 and TRBJ2-7; D is ambiguous. The CDR3 covers 15 residues. V lost 7 bases and J 6 bases, leaving 22 bases between the germline ends. Germline V gene data show CDR1 as SGHAT and CDR2 as FQNNGV.

As to this clonotype: One end of the junction fails to match germline, which may point to a read error. The gene calls are TRBV4-2 and TRBJ2-5; 9 bases map to TRBD2. The CDR3 has 16 amino acids. Germline V gene sequence: CDR1 LGHNA, CDR2 YNFKEQ. CDR3 residues: CANSQGLAGYQEAQYF. CDR3 nucleotides: TGTGCCAACAGCCAGGGCCTAGCGGGGTACCAAGAGGCCCAGTACTTC.

The rearrangement joins TRBV5-1 to TRBJ1-2; the D is unclear. With 6 bases removed from V and 5 bases from J, the gap between germline ends came to 26 bases. The CDR3 is 17 residues long. The germline CDR1 and CDR2 sequences are SGHRS and YFSETQ. In DNA form, the CDR3 reads TGCGCCAGCACCTTTAACGAGCCCGGAATTTTCCAATATGGCTACACCTTC. Translating gives CASTFNEPGIFQYGYTF.

This clonotype was observed a single time. The germline gene is not matched at one end of the junction; a read error may be the cause. J is TRBJ2-3 and V is TRBV29-1; 11 positions agree with TRBD2. The CDR3 has 13 residues. Per the germline V gene, CDR1 is SQVTM and CDR2 is ANQGSEA. CDR3 amino acids: CCVTSGGPDTQYF. CDR3 nucleotides: TGCTGCGTAACTAGCGGGGGCCCAGATACGCAGTATTTT.

The sample holds one count of this clonotype. The J gene is TRBJ2-7, the V gene TRBV20-1; 8 bases match TRBD1. Losses at the gene ends were 8 bases for V and 9 bases for J; bases not matched to a gene: 15. The germline V gene has CDR1 DFQATT and CDR2 SNEGSKA (reference sequence). The CDR3 is made up of 13 amino acids. The CDR3 nucleotides read TGCAGTACTACCGGGACAGGAAAGGAATGGCAGTACTTC. The encoded protein is CSTTGTGKEWQYF.

On this clonotype itself: Possible read error: a much larger clone is one base away. The chain links TRBV6-6 to TRBJ1-4, with a possible D match to TRBD1 (5 bases). V was clipped by 0 bases and J by 8 bases, with 10 bases between them. The length of the CDR3 is 14 residues. The germline V gene has CDR1 MNHNY and CDR2 SVGAGI (reference sequence). In DNA form, the CDR3 reads TGTGCCAGCAGTTACTCCGACAGAGCGGAAAAACTGTTTTTT. It translates to CASSYSDRAEKLFF.

As regards this clonotype: A much more abundant neighbour one base away suggests this may be a read error. J is TRBJ2-3 and V is TRBV10-2; D is unresolved. Germline CDR1 is WSHSY and CDR2 is SAAADI. The CDR3 has 13 residues. In DNA, the CDR3 is TGCGACAGCAGTAAATTAGCTCATTATCCGCAGTATTTT. Amino acid sequence: CDSSKLAHYPQYF.

A note on this clonotype: This is likely a read error, given that the CDR3 carries no conserved phenylalanine or tryptophan at its end. The chain combines TRBV11-2 with TRBJ2-1; D is undetermined. The CDR3 covers 13 residues. CDR1 and CDR2 from the germline V gene are SGHAT and FQNNGV. The ends were cut back, 7 bases at V and 4 bases at J, with 11 bases in the middle. CDR3 amino acids: CASNSVFYNEQFI. The CDR3, as DNA: TGTGCCAGCAACTCTGTATTTTACAATGAGCAGTTCATC.

This clonotype has only a few counts. The chain employs TRBV29-1 and TRBJ2-5; 7 bases are shared with TRBD1. CDR1 and CDR2 from the germline V gene are SQVTM and ANQGSEA. This CDR3 spans 12 amino acids. After removal of 7 bases from V and 4 bases from J, the junction contained 6 bases not matched to a gene. The CDR3, as DNA: TGCAGCGCTGACAGGGACCGAGAGACCCAGTACTTC. Its translation: CSADRDRETQYF.

The V call is TRBV5-1, the J call TRBJ2-2; TRBD2 aligns across 8 bases. Germline V lookup: CDR1 SGHRS, CDR2 YFSETQ. This CDR3 region has 16 residues. Germline trimming cut 4 bases from V and 1 base from J; bases unmatched to any gene: 6. The CDR3 DNA is TGCGCCAGCAGCCAGACGGGACTAGGGAACACCGGGGAGCTGTTTTTT. It encodes CASSQTGLGNTGELFF.

The J gene is TRBJ1-2, the V gene TRBV28; no firm D call. The CDR3 is 11 residues long. Trimming cost V 6 bases and J 6 bases, with 8 bases left between them. Germline CDR1 reads MDHEN; CDR2 reads SYDVKM. The chain's CDR3 is CASRRDHGYTF. Written as DNA, the CDR3 is TGTGCCAGCAGAAGAGACCATGGCTACACCTTC.

On this clonotype: This may stem from a read error, because a much larger clone lies one nucleotide away. The gene calls are TRBV4-1 and TRBJ1-5, with D possibly being TRBD1 (5 bases). Germline CDR1 MGHRA, CDR2 YSYEKL. The CDR3 is 16 residues long. Trimming shortened V by 0 bases and J by 2 bases, and 11 bases separated the two germline ends. The CDR3 reads CASSQDPGYCNQPQHF. CDR3 sequence (DNA): TGCGCCAGCAGCCAAGACCCAGGGTATTGCAATCAGCCCCAGCATTTT.

The table lists this clonotype with many counts. The chain combines TRBV6-6 with TRBJ1-1, with TRBD1 matching over 7 bases. Germline V gene sequence: CDR1 MNHNY, CDR2 SVGAGI (reference sequence). This CDR3 region has 13 residues. V lost 2 bases, J lost 8 bases, and 5 bases stayed unmatched. The CDR3 DNA reads TGTGCCAGCAGTTACGAAGGGGACAGAGAAGCTTTCTTT. Its translation is CASSYEGDREAFF.

This clonotype appeared a few times. The junction departs from germline at one end; a sequencing error may be responsible. V and J are TRBV28 and TRBJ1-2; tentative D call: TRBD1 (5 bases). Germline values: CDR1 MDHEN, CDR2 SYDVKM. The CDR3 covers 13 residues. The CDR3 protein is CASRWDGPYGYTF. The CDR3 nucleotides read TGTGCTAGCAGGTGGGACGGGCCTTATGGCTACACCTTC.

Comment on this clonotype: The CDR3 does not end in the conserved phenylalanine or tryptophan, so this is likely a read error. The CDR3 is CASSKLAGGPLYNEQFI. The CDR3 DNA reads TGTGCCAGCAGTAAACTAGCGGGAGGGCCCTTATACAATGAGCAGTTCATC. The rearrangement links TRBV6-5 to TRBJ2-1; 13 nucleotides match TRBD2. The V gene's germline CDR1 is MNHEY and CDR2 SVGAGI. V trimming: 5 bases; J trimming: 4 bases; junction bases outside the gene matches: 8. The CDR3 is 17 amino acids.

A remark on this clonotype: Compared with germline, one end of the junction differs, possibly owing to a read error. The gene calls are TRBV12-3 or TRBV12-4 and TRBJ2-1; no clear D gene. This CDR3 is built from 14 residues. The CDR3 sequence is CARSWMSSYNEQSF. The CDR3 region has the DNA TGTGCCAGAAGTTGGATGAGCTCCTACAATGAGCAGTCCTTC.

A word on this clonotype: The junction does not match germline at one end; this may be a read error. The V and J genes are TRBV6-6 and TRBJ2-2; D ambiguous. Germline CDR1 reads MNHNY; CDR2 reads SVGAGI (reference sequence). The CDR3 is 16 residues long. CDR3 sequence: CASSYLEKANTWELFF. The CDR3 DNA reads as TGTGCCAGCAGTTATCTGGAGAAAGCGAACACCTGGGAACTGTTTTTT.

To note about this clonotype: Mismatch with germline at one junction end may stem from a read error. The V gene is TRBV11-2, the J gene TRBJ1-6; D gene uncertain. The length of the CDR3 is 13 residues. CDR1 SGHAT and CDR2 FQNNGV come from the germline V gene. The DNA of the CDR3 is TGTGCCAGCAGCTTAGAGTCGAGAAGACCCCTACACTTT. Protein: CASSLESRRPLHF. The whole variable domain, filled in from reference TRBV11-2 and TRBJ1-6, reads EAGVAQSPRYKIIEKRQSVAFWCNPISGHATLYWYQQILGQGPKLLIQFQNNGVVDDSQLPKDRFSAERLKGVDSTLKIQPAKLEDSAVYLCASSLESRRPLHFGNGTRLTVT.

The table lists this clonotype with a count of one. CDR3 coding DNA: TGTGCCAGTAGCCCTCCGGGCCCCCCGGGCATTGAGCAGTTCTTC. Amino acid sequence: CASSPPGPPGIEQFF. V is TRBV12-3 or TRBV12-4 and J is TRBJ2-1; D ambiguous. V dropped 9 bases and J dropped 9 bases, with 24 bases sitting between them. The CDR3 is 15 amino acids.

Concerning this clonotype itself: This may stem from a read error, because a much larger clone lies one nucleotide away. The J gene is TRBJ1-1, the V gene TRBV10-2; D gene unclear. V gave up 4 bases and J gave up 6 bases, with 18 bases separating them. This CDR3 comprises 15 residues. Germline CDR1 reads WSHSY; CDR2 reads SAAADI. The CDR3 DNA sequence: TGCGCCAGCAGTGGATCGAGCAGCCTTGTGGCTGAAGCTTTCTTT. Residues: CASSGSSSLVAEAFF.

This clonotype occurred a few times. The rearrangement joins TRBV5-6 to TRBJ1-2, with 7 bases matching TRBD1. This CDR3 has 15 residues. In germline, CDR1 is SGHDT, CDR2 YYEEEE. V dropped 4 bases and J dropped 2; count of bases not matched to a gene: 8. In nucleotides, the CDR3 is TGTGCCAGCAGCACTCTACAGGGGCCGAACTATGGCTACACCTTC. It yields the protein CASSTLQGPNYGYTF.